The 3 T cell receptor beta chains below were found in one sample sequenced in a study of cytomegalovirus exposure and HLA in healthy donors. The assay was immunoSEQ multiplex PCR, and TCRdb's table has in-frame clones only and misses some. The repertoire holds around 300,000 clones, with 80% to 90% as singletons. Sequencing was done on a sample of PBMCs. These receptors were collected from a woman under 30 in good health and CMV-seronegative.

The J gene is TRBJ1-4, the V gene TRBV30; a weak D match, TRBD1 (5 bases). Per the germline V gene, CDR1 is GTSNPN and CDR2 is SVGIG (reference sequence). CDR3 length: 11 residues. The V gene lost 5 bases and the J gene lost 14 bases, with 15 bases spanning the gap. The CDR3 reads CAWGAVRELFF. The CDR3 DNA is TGTGCCTGGGGGGCAGTCAGAGAGCTGTTTTTT.

V is TRBV29-1 and J is TRBJ1-1; 7 bases line up with TRBD1. After removal of 2 bases from V and 6 bases from J, the junction contained 9 bases not matched to a gene. The CDR3 runs to 14 residues. Germline values: CDR1 SQVTM, CDR2 ANQGSEA. In DNA form, the CDR3 reads TGCAGCGTTGAAAGGTTGGAGAGGGGGCCTGAAGCTTTCTTT. Its translation: CSVERLERGPEAFF.

The chain has TRBV5-1 and TRBJ1-5, with a possible D match to TRBD1 (5 bases). Trimming stripped 0 bases from V and 3 bases from J, with 13 bases between. Germline CDR1 SGHRS, CDR2 YFSETQ. The CDR3 consists of 16 residues. CDR3 nucleotides: TGCGCCAGCAGCTTGGACTGGTCGGACACCAATCAGCCCCAGCATTTT. It encodes CASSLDWSDTNQPQHF. The complete variable domain, with remaining parts taken from reference TRBV5-1 and TRBJ1-5, reads KAGVTQTPRYLIKTRGQQVTLSCSPISGHRSVSWYQQTPGQGLQFLFEYFSETQRNKGNFPGRFSGRQFSNSRSEMNVSTLELGDSALYLCASSLDWSDTNQPQHFGDGTRLSIL.